The 11 T cell receptor beta chains reported below all come from one sample, sequenced in a study of regulatory T cells in long-lasting Graves disease. Time point indicated: newly diagnosed GD, antithyroid drugs for less than 3 months. The authors made the TCR library using RNA they extracted from PBMCs. Building the TCR beta libraries relied on iRepertoire HTBI primers, and CDR3 regions underwent Arm-PCR. From the multiplex PCR reads, TCRdb called clonotypes with MiXCR, one entry per CDR3 protein. Of approximately 350,000 distinct CDR3 sequences in the sample, over 15% were seen once. In addition, the sample was reused for a study of T cells in Graves' hyperthyroidism and ophthalmopathy.

Specimen: peripheral blood mononuclear cells (PBMCs), collected at new diagnosis, from a patient treated with antithyroid drugs. These receptors were obtained from a man aged 35-49 years with Graves disease.

This clonotype was picked up a small number of times. This chain connects TRBV5-1 to TRBJ2-2; no reliable D call. The ends were cut back, 7 bases at V and 2 bases at J, with 12 bases in the middle. CDR3 length equals 14 residues. The germline CDR1 and CDR2 sequences are SGHRS and YFSETQ. The CDR3 DNA sequence: TGCGCCAGCCAAGGGTTGGCAAACACCGGGGAGCTGTTTTTT. Amino acid sequence: CASQGLANTGELFF.

The CDR3 is CASSEAPGTAYYGYTF. The CDR3 coding sequence is TGTGCCAGCAGTGAAGCACCCGGGACAGCGTACTATGGCTACACCTTC. This sequence joins TRBV2 and TRBJ1-2; 7 nucleotides match TRBD1. Germline loops: CDR1 SNHLY, CDR2 FYNNEI. The J segment lost 3 bases and the V segment lost 0 bases, leaving 7 bases of the junction unmatched. The CDR3 is 16 residues long.

This chain uses TRBV30 with TRBJ2-7; D might be TRBD1 or TRBD2, each matching 5 bases. This CDR3 is 14 amino acids long. Trimming stripped 1 base from V and 5 bases from J, with 15 bases between. Germline CDR1 and CDR2: GTSNPN and SVGIG (reference sequence). CDR3 nucleotides: TGTGCCTGGAGTGCCCGGGACGGTTTCGACGAGCAGTACTTC. Translation gives CAWSARDGFDEQYF.

V gene TRBV11-3 combines with J gene TRBJ2-3; 10 bases agree with TRBD2. Per germline, CDR1 SGHNT and CDR2 YENEEA. This CDR3 comprises 13 residues. With 4 bases clipped from V and 8 bases from J, the junction kept 3 bases outside the gene matches. The CDR3 is CASSSLAGTTQYF. CDR3 sequence (DNA): TGTGCCAGCAGCTCACTAGCGGGGACTACGCAGTATTTT. Filled out from reference TRBV11-3 and TRBJ2-3, the complete variable domain reads EAGVVQSPRYKIIEKKQPVAFWCNPISGHNTLYWYLQNLGQGPELLIRYENEEAVDDSQLPKDRFSAERLKGVDSTLKIQPAELGDSAVYLCASSSLAGTTQYFGPGTRLTVL.

This clonotype was observed at least ten times. This chain uses TRBV7-6 with TRBJ2-2, with 7 bases fitting TRBD2. The germline V gene has CDR1 SGHVS and CDR2 FNYEAQ. Trimming took 4 bases from V and 1 from J; bases not matched to a gene: 6. The length of the CDR3 is 16 residues. As DNA, the CDR3 is TGTGCCAGCAGCTCTGGGACTACCCTGAACACCGGGGAGCTGTTTTTT. It encodes CASSSGTTLNTGELFF.

This chain uses TRBV9 with TRBJ2-4; perhaps TRBD2 as D (6 bases). Between the trimmed V and J ends, which lost 0 bases and 1 base, there was a span of 8 bases. The germline V gene encodes CDR1 SGDLS and CDR2 YYNGEE. The CDR3 loop spans 15 amino acids. CDR3 protein: CASSVDGSAKNIQYF. CDR3 DNA: TGTGCCAGCAGCGTAGACGGGAGTGCCAAAAACATTCAGTACTTC.

The rearrangement links TRBV9 to TRBJ1-3, with D possibly TRBD1 on 6 matching bases. The V gene's germline CDR1 is SGDLS and CDR2 YYNGEE. The length of the CDR3 is 15 residues. V lost 0 bases, J lost 7 bases, and 14 bases lay in between. The CDR3 nucleotides read TGTGCCAGCAGCGTAGAGGCGGACAGTGTGAACACCATATATTTT. Translated: CASSVEADSVNTIYF.

This chain uses TRBV7-2 with TRBJ2-1, with TRBD2 matching over 10 bases. The CDR3 is 17 amino acids. CDR1 SGHTA and CDR2 FQGNSA come from the germline V gene. V lost 1 base to trimming and J lost 2 bases; unmatched junction nucleotides: 5. CDR3: CASSLVPSGGAYNEQFF. In nucleotides, the CDR3 is TGTGCCAGCAGCTTAGTCCCTAGCGGGGGCGCCTACAATGAGCAGTTCTTC.

This clonotype was seen many times. The V call is TRBV7-6, the J call TRBJ1-5, with TRBD1 as a possible D gene (5 bases). This CDR3 is 16 amino acids long. Between the trimmed V and J ends, which lost 1 base and 3 bases, there was a span of 13 bases. From germline, CDR1 is SGHVS and CDR2 FNYEAQ. CDR3 protein: CASSLGVGATNQPQHF. The CDR3 nucleotides are TGTGCCAGCAGCTTAGGGGTAGGGGCTACCAATCAGCCCCAGCATTTT.

This clonotype was counted ten times or more. V and J are TRBV20-1 and TRBJ2-1; D perhaps matches TRBD1 (5 bases). With 6 bases removed from V and 8 bases from J, the gap between germline ends came to 20 bases. Germline CDR1 and CDR2: DFQATT and SNEGSKA (reference sequence). This CDR3 contains 14 residues. CDR3 in DNA: TGCAGTGCGAACCCCCTGGGGCTGGGTCATGAGCAGTTCTTC. This encodes CSANPLGLGHEQFF.

This clonotype was recorded at least ten times. This chain uses TRBV6-1 with TRBJ2-7, with unresolved D. The CDR3 loop spans 15 amino acids. In germline, CDR1 is MNHNS, CDR2 SASEGT. The germline V and J ends were trimmed by 7 bases and 6 bases, with 22 bases remaining between them. CDR3 bases: TGTGCCAGCAACTTATCCGGCCCAATCCCCCGCGAGCAGTACTTC. It translates to CASNLSGPIPREQYF.